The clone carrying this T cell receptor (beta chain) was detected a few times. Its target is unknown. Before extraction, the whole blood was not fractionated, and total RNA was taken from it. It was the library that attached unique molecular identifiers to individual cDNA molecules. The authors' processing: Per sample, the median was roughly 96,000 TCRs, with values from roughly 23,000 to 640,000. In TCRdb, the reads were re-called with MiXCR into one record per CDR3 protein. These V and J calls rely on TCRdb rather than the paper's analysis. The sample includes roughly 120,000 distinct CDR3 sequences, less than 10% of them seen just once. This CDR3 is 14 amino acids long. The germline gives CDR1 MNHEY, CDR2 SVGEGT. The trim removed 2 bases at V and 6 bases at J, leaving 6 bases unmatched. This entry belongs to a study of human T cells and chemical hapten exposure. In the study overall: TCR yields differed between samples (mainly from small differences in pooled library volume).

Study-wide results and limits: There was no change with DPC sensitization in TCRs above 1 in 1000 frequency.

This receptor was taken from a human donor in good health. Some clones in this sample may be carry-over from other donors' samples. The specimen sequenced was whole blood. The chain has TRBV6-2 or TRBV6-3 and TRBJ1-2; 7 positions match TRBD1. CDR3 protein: CASSYPPQGNGYTF. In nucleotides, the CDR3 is TGTGCCAGCAGTTACCCTCCACAGGGGAATGGCTACACCTTC.